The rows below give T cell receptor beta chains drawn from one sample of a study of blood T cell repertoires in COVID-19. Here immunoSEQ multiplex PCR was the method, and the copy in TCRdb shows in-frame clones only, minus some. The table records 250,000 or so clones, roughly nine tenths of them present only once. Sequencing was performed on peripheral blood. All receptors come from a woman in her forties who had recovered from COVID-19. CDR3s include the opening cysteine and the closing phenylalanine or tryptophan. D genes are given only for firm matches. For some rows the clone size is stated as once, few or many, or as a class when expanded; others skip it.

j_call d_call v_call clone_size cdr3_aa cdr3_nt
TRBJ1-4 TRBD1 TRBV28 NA CASRTGTGHEKLFF TGTGCCAGCAGGACCGGGACAGGGCATGAAAAACTGTTTTTT
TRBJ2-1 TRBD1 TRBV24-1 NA CATKSSRDRVDEQFF TGTGCCACTAAGTCCAGCCGGGACAGGGTGGATGAGCAGTTCTTC
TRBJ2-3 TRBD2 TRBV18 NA CASSPVFSAGPLSTDTQYF TGTGCCAGCTCACCAGTTTTTTCAGCGGGACCCCTTTCCACAGATACGCAGTATTTT
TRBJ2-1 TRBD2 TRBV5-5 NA CASSLNGLAGALYNEQFF TGTGCCAGCAGCCTAAACGGACTAGCGGGGGCCTTATACAATGAGCAGTTCTTC
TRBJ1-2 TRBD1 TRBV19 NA CAAHSGTGVVGYTF TGTGCCGCCCACTCCGGGACAGGGGTCGTTGGCTACACCTTC
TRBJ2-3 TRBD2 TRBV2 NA CASCARLAGVDTQYF TGTGCCAGCTGCGCCAGACTAGCGGGGGTGGATACGCAGTATTTT
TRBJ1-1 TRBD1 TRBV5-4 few CASSRRAGGGTEAFF TGTGCCAGCAGCAGGCGGGCAGGGGGCGGTACTGAAGCTTTCTTT
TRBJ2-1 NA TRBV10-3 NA CAISSQANEQFF TGTGCCATCAGTAGCCAGGCCAATGAGCAGTTCTTC
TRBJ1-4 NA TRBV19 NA CASSTSGRVGEKLFF TGTGCCAGTAGTACGAGTGGCCGGGTCGGTGAAAAACTGTTTTTT
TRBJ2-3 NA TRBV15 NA CATSRGSLAADTQYF TGTGCCACCAGCAGAGGGTCGCTGGCAGCAGATACGCAGTATTTT
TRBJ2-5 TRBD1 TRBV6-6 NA CASSPGTGETQYF TGTGCCAGCAGTCCAGGGACAGGAGAGACCCAGTACTTC
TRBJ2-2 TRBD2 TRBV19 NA CASSIGTSGRGTGELFF TGTGCCAGTAGTATTGGGACTAGCGGGAGAGGAACCGGGGAGCTGTTTTTT
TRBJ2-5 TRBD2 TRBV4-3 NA CASSPLEASGRETQYF TGCGCCAGCAGCCCACTGGAGGCTAGCGGGAGAGAGACCCAGTACTTC
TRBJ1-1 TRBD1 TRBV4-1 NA CASSPATAGGFDEAFF TGCGCCAGCAGCCCCGCCACGGCAGGGGGCTTTGATGAAGCTTTCTTT
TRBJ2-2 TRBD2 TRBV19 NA CASKERGGLANTGELFF TGTGCCAGTAAGGAGCGGGGGGGCCTCGCGAACACCGGGGAGCTGTTTTTT
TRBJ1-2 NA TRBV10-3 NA CAISRDPAGYGYTF TGTGCCATCAGCAGGGACCCCGCGGGGTATGGCTACACCTTC
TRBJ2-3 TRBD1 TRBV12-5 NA CASGQGQGMDTQYF TGTGCTAGTGGTCAAGGACAGGGGATGGATACGCAGTATTTT
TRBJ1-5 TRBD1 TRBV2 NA CASSAGQGNQPQHF TGTGCCAGCAGTGCGGGACAGGGCAATCAGCCCCAGCATTTT
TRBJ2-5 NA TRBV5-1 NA CASSWIVGAEETQYF TGCGCCAGCAGCTGGATTGTGGGCGCAGAAGAGACCCAGTACTTC
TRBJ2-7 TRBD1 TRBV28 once CASTSPGQSPYEQYF TGTGCCAGCACCTCACCGGGACAGTCCCCCTACGAGCAGTACTTC